Below, 26 T cell receptor beta chains from the same sample are listed, as sequenced in a study of beta chain features in type 1 diabetes. Isolated RNA was reverse transcribed in full, so expressed TCRB transcripts were sequenced. Using immunoSEQ multiplex PCR, the repertoire was profiled, and TCRdb retains in-frame clones only, with some absent. The sample carries about 320,000 clones, 14% recorded once. Source material: central memory CD4+ T cells from blood. These receptors were collected from a man aged 25-45 years in good health.

CDR3 nucleotides: TGTGCCAGCGGGGGTGGATTTCCCGAAAAACTGTTTTTT. Translating gives CASGGGFPEKLFF. The chain carries TRBV2 and TRBJ1-4; weak D call: TRBD1 (5 bases). The CDR3 loop spans 13 amino acids. Germline CDR1 is SNHLY and CDR2 is FYNNEI. Trimming removed 8 bases at V and 8 bases at J, with 15 bases between.

This clone showed up just a few times. The rearrangement links TRBV7-2 to TRBJ1-1; no definite D call. CDR1 and CDR2 (germline): SGHTA, FQGNSA. This CDR3 is built from 13 residues. The ends were cut back, 5 bases at V and 1 base at J, with 8 bases in the middle. CDR3 protein: CASSPRANTEAFF. DNA for the CDR3: TGTGCCAGCAGCCCAAGGGCGAACACTGAAGCTTTCTTT.

This clone was observed a handful of times. The V and J genes are TRBV5-1 and TRBJ2-1; possible D gene TRBD1, 5 bases. With 5 bases removed from V and 2 bases from J, the gap between germline ends came to 14 bases. The CDR3 contains 15 residues. CDR1 is SGHRS, CDR2 YFSETQ, per germline. CDR3 in DNA: TGCGCCAGCAGACCCGACAGAGTTGCCTACAATGAGCAGTTCTTC. It translates to CASRPDRVAYNEQFF. Full variable domain (rest looked up from reference TRBV5-1 and TRBJ2-1): KAGVTQTPRYLIKTRGQQVTLSCSPISGHRSVSWYQQTPGQGLQFLFEYFSETQRNKGNFPGRFSGRQFSNSRSEMNVSTLELGDSALYLCASRPDRVAYNEQFFGPGTRLTVL.

This clone was detected only a few times. The rearrangement uses TRBV4-3 and TRBJ2-5, with D possibly called TRBD1 or TRBD2 (6 bases each). CDR1 is LGHNA, CDR2 YSLEER, per germline. The CDR3 is made up of 14 amino acids. Trimming removed 1 base from V and 5 bases from J, with 11 bases in between. CDR3 nucleotides: TGCGCCAGCAGCCAAGGTCTAGGGGGGGAGACCCAGTACTTC. This translates into CASSQGLGGETQYF.

This clone was recorded a few times. V gene TRBV6-5 combines with J gene TRBJ2-7, with 9 bases identical to TRBD1. Germline V CDR1 and CDR2: MNHEY, SVGAGI. This CDR3 region has 15 residues. V was pared by 6 bases and J by 2 bases, with 8 bases of the junction left unmatched. CDR3 region: CASSPTGGVTYEQYF. The CDR3 bases are TGTGCCAGCAGCCCTACAGGGGGCGTTACCTACGAGCAGTACTTC.

The chain is built from TRBV7-6 and TRBJ1-1, with a tentative D call TRBD1 (5 bases). The CDR3 consists of 15 residues. From germline, CDR1 is SGHVS and CDR2 FNYEAQ. V was clipped by 1 base and J by 3 bases, with 12 bases between them. CDR3 protein: CASSLESRGDTEAFF. In nucleotides, the CDR3 is TGTGCCAGCAGCTTAGAGAGCCGGGGGGACACTGAAGCTTTCTTT.

V usage is TRBV7-2 and J usage is TRBJ1-1; the match to TRBD1 covers 10 bases. Germline V CDR1 and CDR2: SGHTA, FQGNSA. V lost 7 bases to trimming and J lost 7 bases; unmatched junction nucleotides: 12. CDR3 size: 15 residues. DNA for the CDR3: TGTGCCAGCAACAAATTGACAGGGGGCGTCGGTGAAGCTTTCTTT. Translating it yields CASNKLTGGVGEAFF.

This clone came up a few times. The chain uses TRBV14 and TRBJ2-2, with D unclear. CDR1 is SGHDN, CDR2 FVKESK, per germline. The CDR3 consists of 14 residues. Trimming cost V 5 bases and J 6 bases, with 13 bases left between them. For the CDR3, the DNA is TGTGCCAGCAGCAGTCAGGTTGGCCCCGGGGAGCTGTTTTTT. It encodes CASSSQVGPGELFF.

Worth noting for this clone: Other nucleotide sequences from this sample produce the same CDR3. The chain carries TRBV19 and TRBJ2-6; TRBD1 matches 12 bases. The V segment lost 4 bases and the J segment 2 bases; nucleotides outside the gene matches: 9. Germline lookup yields CDR1 LNHDA and CDR2 SQIVND (reference sequence). The CDR3 spans 19 residues. The CDR3 is CASSKRDRGLSTGANVLTF. CDR3 in DNA: TGTGCCAGTAGTAAAAGGGACAGGGGGCTATCAACTGGGGCCAACGTCCTGACTTTC.

The gene calls are TRBV9 and TRBJ2-2; a possible D gene is TRBD2 (6 bases). The germline CDR1 and CDR2 sequences are SGDLS and YYNGEE. V was clipped by 4 bases and J by 7 bases, with 17 bases between them. The CDR3 sequence is 15 residues long. The chain's CDR3 is CASSPSTRFVGELFF. The CDR3 coding sequence is TGTGCCAGCAGCCCATCGACTAGGTTCGTCGGGGAGCTGTTTTTT.

Only a few counts were recorded for this clone. This chain connects TRBV11-2 to TRBJ1-2; D may be TRBD1 (6 bases). V was clipped by 0 bases and J by 7 bases, with 12 bases between them. The CDR3 runs 14 residues. Germline CDR1 is SGHAT and CDR2 is FQNNGV. CDR3 in DNA: TGTGCCAGCAGCTTAGAGGGCAGGGGAGGTGGCTACACCTTC. Its translation: CASSLEGRGGGYTF.

This clone was detected ten times or more. A read error may produce the germline difference seen at one junction end. The chain couples TRBV4-3 to TRBJ1-4; D is undetermined. This CDR3 contains 14 residues. Germline CDR1 LGHNA, CDR2 YSLEER. This CDR3 is CASGQSATNEKLFF. CDR3 DNA: TGCGCCAGCGGCCAGAGTGCAACTAATGAAAAACTGTTTTTT.

The sample holds a few counts of this clone. The chain links TRBV19 to TRBJ1-2; 7 nucleotides agree with TRBD1. CDR3 length: 12 amino acids. Germline CDR1 is LNHDA and CDR2 is SQIVND (reference sequence). Trimming took 7 bases from V and 8 from J; bases not matched to a gene: 7. In nucleotides, the CDR3 is TGTGCCAGTAATCGGGAAGGGGGCGGCTACACCTTC. As protein: CASNREGGGYTF.

The sample holds a few counts of this clone. This rearrangement joins TRBV11-2 to TRBJ2-7; TRBD2 aligns across 8 bases. J was trimmed by 2 bases and V by 1 base; bases with no gene match: 13. This CDR3 is 18 amino acids long. Germline CDR1 reads SGHAT; CDR2 reads FQNNGV. The CDR3 reads CASSLVVPSGGSTYEQYF. Written as DNA, the CDR3 is TGTGCCAGCAGCTTAGTGGTTCCCAGCGGGGGTTCTACCTACGAGCAGTACTTC.

Ten or more counts support this clone. The chain employs TRBV13 and TRBJ2-1; D gene uncertain. V gave up 6 bases and J gave up 6 bases, with 9 bases separating them. Germline CDR1 and CDR2: PRHDT and FYEKMQ (reference sequence). This CDR3 spans 12 amino acids. The CDR3 bases are TGTGCCAGCAGTCTGTACAGCAATGAGCAGTTCTTC. Its translation is CASSLYSNEQFF.

This clone was seen a few times. V gene TRBV15 combines with J gene TRBJ1-2; no definite D call. CDR3 size: 14 residues. Trimming cost V 0 bases and J 4 bases, with 9 bases left between them. Germline CDR1 is LNHNV and CDR2 is YYDKDF (reference sequence). Written as DNA, the CDR3 is TGTGCCACCAGCAGAGATAGGACGGCCTATGGCTACACCTTC. Its translation is CATSRDRTAYGYTF.

The CDR3 DNA is TGTGCCAGCAGATGGGGACAGGGAGAATACAATGAGCAGTTCTTC. Translating gives CASRWGQGEYNEQFF. The chain couples TRBV27 to TRBJ2-1; TRBD1 aligns across 9 bases. The CDR3 spans 15 residues. CDR1 and CDR2 from the germline V gene are MNHEY and SMNVEV (reference sequence). After removal of 6 bases from V and 4 bases from J, the junction contained 7 bases not matched to a gene.

In this sample, this clone turned up a few times. The V gene is TRBV4-1, the J gene TRBJ1-5; D is possibly TRBD1 (5 bases). CDR3 length: 16 amino acids. V was pared by 0 bases and J by 11 bases, with 20 bases between. CDR1 is MGHRA and CDR2 is YSYEKL in the germline V gene. Here the CDR3 DNA reads TGCGCCAGCAGCCAAGACACACAGGCCGCGGTTTACTCCCAGCATTTT. Translation gives CASSQDTQAAVYSQHF.

This clone was observed a handful of times. The CDR3 nucleotides are TGCAGCGGGACCGGGACAGGGGAGAACACTGAAGCTTTCTTT. It codes for CSGTGTGENTEAFF. The V and J genes are TRBV29-1 and TRBJ1-1, with 10 bases that match TRBD1. CDR1 is SQVTM, CDR2 ANQGSEA, per germline. The CDR3 contains 14 residues. After removal of 7 bases from V and 1 base from J, the junction contained 6 bases not matched to a gene. The entire variable domain, with the rest obtained from reference TRBV29-1 and TRBJ1-1, is as follows: SAVISQKPSRDICQRGTSLTIQCQVDSQVTMMFWYRQQPGQSLTLIATANQGSEATYESGFVIDKFPISRPNLTFSTLTVSNMSPEDSSIYLCSGTGTGENTEAFFGQGTRLTVV.

V is TRBV5-4 and J is TRBJ2-1; no firm D call. The CDR3 covers 16 residues. Germline-derived CDR1 and CDR2 are SGHNT and YYREEE (reference sequence). The V end lost 3 bases, the J end lost 5 bases, and 18 bases lay between the germline ends. In nucleotides, the CDR3 is TGTGCCAGCAGCTCCTTAACAGCTAATTTTAACAATGAGCAGTTCTTC. It yields the protein CASSSLTANFNNEQFF.

This clone has only a few counts. Here the CDR3 DNA reads TGCGCCAGCAAAGTCCCGGGACGGTATGATGAAAAACTGTTTTTT. It codes for CASKVPGRYDEKLFF. J is TRBJ1-4 and V is TRBV4-1; D possibly corresponds to TRBD1 (5 bases). The germline V gene encodes CDR1 MGHRA and CDR2 YSYEKL. The CDR3 is 15 residues long. Deletions cut 7 bases from V and 6 bases from J, with 18 bases between.

This sequence joins TRBV6-5 and TRBJ1-1; 12 bases are a match to TRBD1. After removal of 6 bases from V and 4 bases from J, the junction contained 6 bases not matched to a gene. The germline V gene has CDR1 MNHEY and CDR2 SVGAGI. There are 15 residues in the CDR3. The CDR3 region is CASSRDRGLLTEAFF. DNA for the CDR3: TGTGCCAGCAGCCGGGACAGGGGGCTCCTCACTGAAGCTTTCTTT.

The gene calls are TRBV27 and TRBJ2-1; D ambiguous. CDR1 MNHEY and CDR2 SMNVEV come from the germline V gene (reference sequence). CDR3 size: 13 residues. V was trimmed by 3 bases and J by 6 bases, leaving 9 bases between them. The CDR3 reads CASSFNNFNEQFF. The CDR3 nucleotides are TGTGCCAGCAGTTTTAACAACTTCAATGAGCAGTTCTTC.

The chain links TRBV5-1 to TRBJ2-3; D not certain. This CDR3 region has 15 residues. Germline lookup yields CDR1 SGHRS and CDR2 YFSETQ. V lost 1 base, J lost 0 bases, and 9 bases lay in between. The DNA of the CDR3 is TGCGCCAGCAGCTTGAACACCCCTAGCACAGATACGCAGTATTTT. This gives the protein CASSLNTPSTDTQYF.

This clone was found a few times. V and J are TRBV7-2 and TRBJ2-5; TRBD1 matches at 8 bases. The CDR3 consists of 16 residues. V trimming: 0 bases; J trimming: 4 bases; junction bases outside the gene matches: 7. Germline CDR1 reads SGHTA; CDR2 reads FQGNSA. The CDR3 reads CASSLAGQARRETQYF. As DNA, the CDR3 is TGTGCCAGCAGCTTAGCGGGACAGGCCCGCCGAGAGACCCAGTACTTC.

V usage is TRBV14 and J usage is TRBJ2-2; no clear D. This CDR3 is 13 amino acids long. Germline-derived CDR1 and CDR2 are SGHDN and FVKESK. Deletions cut 1 base from V and 6 bases from J, with 6 bases between. CDR3 in amino acids: CASSQVGSGELFF. CDR3 nucleotides: TGTGCCAGCAGCCAAGTGGGCTCCGGGGAGCTGTTTTTT.